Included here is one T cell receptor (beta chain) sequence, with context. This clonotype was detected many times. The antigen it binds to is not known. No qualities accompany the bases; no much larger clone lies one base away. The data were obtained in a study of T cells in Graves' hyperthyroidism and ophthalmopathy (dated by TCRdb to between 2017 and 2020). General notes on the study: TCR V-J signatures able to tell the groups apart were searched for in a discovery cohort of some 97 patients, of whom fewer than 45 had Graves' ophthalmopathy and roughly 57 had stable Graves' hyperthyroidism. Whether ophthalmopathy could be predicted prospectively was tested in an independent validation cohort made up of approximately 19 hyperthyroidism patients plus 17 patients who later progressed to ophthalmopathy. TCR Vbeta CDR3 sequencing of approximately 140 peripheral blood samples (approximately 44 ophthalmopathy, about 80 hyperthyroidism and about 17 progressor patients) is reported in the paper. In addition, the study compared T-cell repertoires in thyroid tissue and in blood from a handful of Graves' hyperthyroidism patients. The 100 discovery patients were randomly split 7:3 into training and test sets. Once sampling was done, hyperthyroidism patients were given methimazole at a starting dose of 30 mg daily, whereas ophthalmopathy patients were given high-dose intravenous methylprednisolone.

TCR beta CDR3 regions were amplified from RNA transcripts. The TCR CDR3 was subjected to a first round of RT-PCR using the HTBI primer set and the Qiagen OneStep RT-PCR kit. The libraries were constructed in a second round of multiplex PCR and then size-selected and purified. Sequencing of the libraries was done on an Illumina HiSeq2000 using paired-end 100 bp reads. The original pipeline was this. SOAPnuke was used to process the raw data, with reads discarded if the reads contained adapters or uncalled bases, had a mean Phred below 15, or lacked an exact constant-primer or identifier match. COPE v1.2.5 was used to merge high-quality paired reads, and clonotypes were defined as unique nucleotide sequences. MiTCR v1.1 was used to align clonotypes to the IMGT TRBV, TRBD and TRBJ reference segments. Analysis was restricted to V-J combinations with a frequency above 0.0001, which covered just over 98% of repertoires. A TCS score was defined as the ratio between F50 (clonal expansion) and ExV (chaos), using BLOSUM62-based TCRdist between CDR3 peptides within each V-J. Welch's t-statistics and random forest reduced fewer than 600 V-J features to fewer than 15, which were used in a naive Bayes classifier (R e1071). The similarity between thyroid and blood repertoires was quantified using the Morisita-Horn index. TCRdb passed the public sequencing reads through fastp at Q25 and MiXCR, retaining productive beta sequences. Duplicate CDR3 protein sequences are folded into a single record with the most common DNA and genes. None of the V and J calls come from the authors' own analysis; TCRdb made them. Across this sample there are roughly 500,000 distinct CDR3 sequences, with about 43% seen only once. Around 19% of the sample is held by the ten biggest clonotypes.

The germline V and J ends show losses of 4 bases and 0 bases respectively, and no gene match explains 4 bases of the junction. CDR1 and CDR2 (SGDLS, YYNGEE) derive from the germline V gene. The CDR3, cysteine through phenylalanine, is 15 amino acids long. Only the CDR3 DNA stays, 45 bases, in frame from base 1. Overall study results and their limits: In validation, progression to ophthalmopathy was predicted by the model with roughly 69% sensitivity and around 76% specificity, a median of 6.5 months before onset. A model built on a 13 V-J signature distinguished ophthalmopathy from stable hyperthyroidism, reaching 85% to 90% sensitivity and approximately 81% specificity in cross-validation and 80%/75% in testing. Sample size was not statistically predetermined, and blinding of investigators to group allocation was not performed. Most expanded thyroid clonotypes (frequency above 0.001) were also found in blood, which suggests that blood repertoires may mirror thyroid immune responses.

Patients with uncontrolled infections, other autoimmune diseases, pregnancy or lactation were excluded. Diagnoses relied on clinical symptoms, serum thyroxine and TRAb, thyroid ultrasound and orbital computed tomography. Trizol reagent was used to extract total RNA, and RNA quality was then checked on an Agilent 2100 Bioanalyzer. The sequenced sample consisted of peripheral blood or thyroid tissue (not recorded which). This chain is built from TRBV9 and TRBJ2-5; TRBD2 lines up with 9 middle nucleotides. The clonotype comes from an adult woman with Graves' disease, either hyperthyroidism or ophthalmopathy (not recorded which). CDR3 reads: CASSPLAGNQETQYF. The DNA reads TGTGCCAGCAGCCCACTAGCGGGTAACCAAGAGACCCAGTACTTC.